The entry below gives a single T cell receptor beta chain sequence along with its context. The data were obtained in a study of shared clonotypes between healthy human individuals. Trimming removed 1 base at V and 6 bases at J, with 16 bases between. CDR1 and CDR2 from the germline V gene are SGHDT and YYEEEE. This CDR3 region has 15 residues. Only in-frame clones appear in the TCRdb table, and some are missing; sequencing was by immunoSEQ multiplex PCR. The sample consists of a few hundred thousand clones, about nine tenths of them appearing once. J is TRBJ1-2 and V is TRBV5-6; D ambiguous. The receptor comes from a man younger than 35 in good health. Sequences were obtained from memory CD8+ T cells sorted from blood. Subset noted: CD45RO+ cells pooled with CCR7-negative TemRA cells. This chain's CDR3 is CASSLTVSPLDGYTF. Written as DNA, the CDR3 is TGTGCCAGCAGCTTGACAGTCTCCCCTCTGGATGGCTACACCTTC. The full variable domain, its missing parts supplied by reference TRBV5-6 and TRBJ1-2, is DAGVTQSPTHLIKTRGQQVTLRCSPKSGHDTVSWYQQALGQGPQFIFQYYEEEERQRGNFPDRFSGHQFPNYSSELNVNALLLGDSALYLCASSLTVSPLDGYTFGSGTRLTVV.